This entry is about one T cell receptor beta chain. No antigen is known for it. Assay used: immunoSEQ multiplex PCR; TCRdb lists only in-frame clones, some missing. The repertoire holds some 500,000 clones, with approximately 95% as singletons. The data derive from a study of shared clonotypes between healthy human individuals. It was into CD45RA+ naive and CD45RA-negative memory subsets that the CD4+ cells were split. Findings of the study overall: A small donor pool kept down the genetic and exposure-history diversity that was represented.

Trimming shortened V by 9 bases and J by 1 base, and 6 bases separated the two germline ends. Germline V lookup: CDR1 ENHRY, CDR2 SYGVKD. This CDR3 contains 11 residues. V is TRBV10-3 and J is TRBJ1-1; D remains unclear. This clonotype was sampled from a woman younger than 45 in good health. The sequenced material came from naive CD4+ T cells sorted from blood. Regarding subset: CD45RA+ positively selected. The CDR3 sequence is CAIQQNTEAFF. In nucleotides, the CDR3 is TGTGCCATACAGCAGAACACTGAAGCTTTCTTT.